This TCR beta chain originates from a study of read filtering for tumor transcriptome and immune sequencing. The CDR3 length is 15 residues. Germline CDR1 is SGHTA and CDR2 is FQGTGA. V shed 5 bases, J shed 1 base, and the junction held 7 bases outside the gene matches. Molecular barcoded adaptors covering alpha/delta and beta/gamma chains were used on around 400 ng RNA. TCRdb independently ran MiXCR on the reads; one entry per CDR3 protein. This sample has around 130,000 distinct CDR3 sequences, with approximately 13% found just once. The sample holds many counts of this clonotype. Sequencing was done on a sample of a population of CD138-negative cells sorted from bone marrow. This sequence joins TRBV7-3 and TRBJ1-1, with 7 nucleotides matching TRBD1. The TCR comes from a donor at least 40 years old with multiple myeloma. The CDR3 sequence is CASSPRTGQNTEAFF. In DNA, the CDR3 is TGTGCCAGCAGCCCGCGGACAGGACAGAACACTGAAGCTTTCTTT.